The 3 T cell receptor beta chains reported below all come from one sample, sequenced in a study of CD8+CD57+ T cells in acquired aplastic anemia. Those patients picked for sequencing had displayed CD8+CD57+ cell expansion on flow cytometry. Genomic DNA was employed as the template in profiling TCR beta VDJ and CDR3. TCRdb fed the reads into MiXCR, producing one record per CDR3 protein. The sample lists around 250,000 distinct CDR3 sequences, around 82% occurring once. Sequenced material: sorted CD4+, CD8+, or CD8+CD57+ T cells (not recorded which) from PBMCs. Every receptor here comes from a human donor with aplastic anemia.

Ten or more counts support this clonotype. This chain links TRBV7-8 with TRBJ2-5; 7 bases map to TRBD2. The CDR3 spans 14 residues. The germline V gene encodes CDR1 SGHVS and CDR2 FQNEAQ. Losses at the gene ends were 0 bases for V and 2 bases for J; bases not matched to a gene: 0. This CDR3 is CASSLAGGQETQYF. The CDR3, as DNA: TGTGCCAGCAGCTTAGCGGGAGGGCAAGAGACCCAGTACTTC.

The CDR3 DNA reads TGTGCCAGCAGCGGGACAGGGGGCGCCTATGGCTACACCTTC. It translates to CASSGTGGAYGYTF. This chain links TRBV9 with TRBJ1-2, with 11 bases matching TRBD1. The CDR3 has 14 amino acids. CDR1 is SGDLS and CDR2 is YYNGEE in the germline V gene. V shed 3 bases and J 4 bases; nucleotides not matched to a gene: 2.

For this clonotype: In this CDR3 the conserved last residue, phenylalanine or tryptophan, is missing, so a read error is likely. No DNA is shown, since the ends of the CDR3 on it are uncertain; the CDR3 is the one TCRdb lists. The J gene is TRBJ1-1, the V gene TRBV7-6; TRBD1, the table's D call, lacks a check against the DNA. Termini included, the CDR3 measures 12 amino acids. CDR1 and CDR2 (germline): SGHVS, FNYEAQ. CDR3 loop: CASSAPRGEAPL.